These T cell receptor beta chains were read from a single sample in a study of blood T cell repertoires in COVID-19. Only in-frame clones appear in the TCRdb table, and some are missing; sequencing was by immunoSEQ multiplex PCR. The sample shows about 160,000 clones, 70% to 90% of them seen only once. The source material was peripheral blood. The receptors derive from a man aged 40-49 years with acute or convalescent COVID-19. Both conserved end residues are part of each CDR3. A D gene is named only where the DNA matches it firmly. A clone size is listed for some rows: how often the clone was seen (once, few, many), or a class if it is expanded.

v_call	clone_size	j_call	d_call	cdr3_nt	cdr3_aa
TRBV30	-	TRBJ1-1	-	TGTGCCTGGACGTTCCTTGGGGGGTCTGAAGCTTTCTTT	CAWTFLGGSEAFF
TRBV2	-	TRBJ1-5	TRBD1	TGTGCCAGCAGTGGACCCGGGACAGGGGTACTGCAGCCCCAGCATTTT	CASSGPGTGVLQPQHF
TRBV28	few	TRBJ1-5	TRBD1	TGTGCCAGCAGTCCCTGGGACAGGGACAATCAGCCCCAGCATTTT	CASSPWDRDNQPQHF
TRBV28	few	TRBJ2-7	-	TGTGCCAGCAGTTTCTTGACTTACGAGCAGTACTTC	CASSFLTYEQYF
TRBV4-2	-	TRBJ2-5	TRBD2	TGTGCCAGCAGCCAAGTCAGCCAGCGGGGGGGCGTCGAGACCCAGTACTTC	CASSQVSQRGGVETQYF
TRBV3-1/TRBV3-2	-	TRBJ1-2	-	TGTGCCAGCAGTCCTCAGGGAGGTGGCTACACCTTC	CASSPQGGGYTF
TRBV10-3	-	TRBJ1-4	-	TGTGCCATCAGTGACACGGGGGAGAGGGAAAAACTGTTTTTT	CAISDTGEREKLFF
TRBV30	-	TRBJ1-2	TRBD1	TGTGCCTGGAGTGTAGAGGAGACAGGGCCTCACTTCTATGGCTACACCTTC	CAWSVEETGPHFYGYTF
TRBV14	-	TRBJ2-1	TRBD2	TGTGCCAGCAGCCAGGGACTAGCGGGGGGGTTCACCAATGAGCAGTTCTTC	CASSQGLAGGFTNEQFF
TRBV5-1	-	TRBJ2-2	-	TGCGCCAGCAGCCCGAGACCAGGGATGAACACCGGGGAGCTGTTTTTT	CASSPRPGMNTGELFF
TRBV11-2	-	TRBJ1-1	-	TGTGCCAGCAGCTCACTACAGGGAGCTGAAGCTTTCTTT	CASSSLQGAEAFF
TRBV11-2	-	TRBJ1-5	-	TGTGCCAGCAGCCTAGGGGAGAATCAGCCCCAGCATTTT	CASSLGENQPQHF
TRBV3-1/TRBV3-2	-	TRBJ2-7	-	TGTGCCAGCAGCCCTACGGGAATTGTCGCCGAGCAGTACTTC	CASSPTGIVAEQYF
TRBV19	-	TRBJ1-5	-	TGTGCCAGTAAGTGGGGGCCAGGGAGCAATCAGCCCCAGCATTTT	CASKWGPGSNQPQHF
TRBV3-1/TRBV3-2	-	TRBJ1-1	-	TGTGCCAGCAGCCAGGCGGGGTACAACACTGAAGCTTTCTTT	CASSQAGYNTEAFF
TRBV21-1	-	TRBJ2-7	-	TGTGCCGGGTACAGGGTGCAATACGAGCAGTACTTC	CAGYRVQYEQYF
TRBV18	few	TRBJ1-4	-	TGTGCCAGCTCACCAGGACAAGGGTTGAATGAAAAACTGTTTTTT	CASSPGQGLNEKLFF
TRBV12-3/TRBV12-4	many	TRBJ1-2	-	TGTGCCAGCAGTAAAACAGGGTCTGGCTACACCTTC	CASSKTGSGYTF
TRBV10-3	-	TRBJ2-3	TRBD1	TGTGCCATCAGTAGACAGGGGGAAAGCACAGATACGCAGTATTTT	CAISRQGESTDTQYF
TRBV2	few	TRBJ1-6	TRBD1	TGTGCCAGCAGCCGGGACAGCGTCAATGGACCCCTCCACTTT	CASSRDSVNGPLHF
TRBV7-9	-	TRBJ2-3	TRBD1	TGTGCCAGCTCCATACAGGGGGCGACAGATACGCAGTATTTT	CASSIQGATDTQYF
TRBV2	-	TRBJ2-5	-	TGTGCCAGCAGCCAAGGACCTACACAGGGTGAGACCCAGTACTTC	CASSQGPTQGETQYF
TRBV7-2	-	TRBJ1-2	-	TGTGCCAGCAGCTTAGTGGGGGGAACCAACTATGGCTACACCTTC	CASSLVGGTNYGYTF
TRBV27	-	TRBJ1-2	TRBD1	TGTGCCAGCAGTTCGACAGGGGACGGCTACACCTTC	CASSSTGDGYTF
TRBV19	-	TRBJ1-2	-	TGTACCAGTATCGACAGGTTTGGTCTCCGTGGCTACACCTTC	CTSIDRFGLRGYTF
TRBV6-1	few	TRBJ2-7	-	TGTGCCAGCAGTGAAGCCCGATTTATTACTAGAGACGAGCAGTACTTC	CASSEARFITRDEQYF
TRBV6-5	-	TRBJ1-2	-	TGTGCCAGCAGACAGGGAGTCTATGGCTACACCTTC	CASRQGVYGYTF
TRBV7-9	-	TRBJ1-3	-	TGTGCCAGCAGCCCGGCGGGTCGCTCTGGAAACACCATATATTTT	CASSPAGRSGNTIYF